This TCR beta chain was recorded in a study of cytomegalovirus exposure and HLA in healthy donors (dated 2017 in TCRdb). Broadly, across the study: An earlier analysis of approximately 640 of the donors reported approximately 270 Gb of sequence data and 117 million unique TCR beta sequences from about 200 million T cells. Approximately 310 gigabases of sequencing data and tens of millions of unique TCR sequences were included in an early release covering over 600 HLA-typed donors. Of the 300 to 450 genotyped donors, 75% to 85% were placed in the genetic ancestry cluster associated with self-reported Caucasian donors. The study aimed to test whether cataloging public T cell receptors could reveal signatures of past pathogen exposure. The study used immunosequencing to profile the T cell repertoires of approximately 630 subjects and linked those repertoires to cytomegalovirus serostatus. A separate validation cohort of roughly 110 different subjects was used in addition to the approximately 670-subject first cohort. To predict cytomegalovirus infection status, the study brought together high-throughput TCR immunosequencing, statistical association of individual TCRs with disease status, and machine learning. A later analysis re-analyzed previously published TCR beta repertoires from hundreds of donors and added high-resolution HLA genotyping to study TCR occurrence patterns. Rather than using new phenotypic data, the later analysis identified candidate immune exposures from TCR beta sequences and from how often those sequences occurred across donors. An earlier analysis of several hundred of the donors used high-throughput TCR beta sequencing to judge whether each TCR beta V gene segment behaved as functional or pseudogenic. Donor age, sex, ethnicity and CMV serostatus were collected together with the repertoire data. A later genetic analysis took genome-wide SNP genotypes for about 55% of the 666 donors and used that subset as a discovery cohort. All discovery cohort repertoires had been generated on a single sequencing platform. Both class I and class II loci were covered by HLA typing, at four-digit resolution. Typing coverage varied by locus: roughly 629-630 donors for A, B, C, DRB1 and DQB1; 500 to 550 for DQA1; around 610 for DPA1; some 470 for DPB1. Because of strong linkage in the cohort, roughly five DR-DQ haplotypes were treated as single units for association and clustering. On average, approximately 250,000 unique TCR beta nucleotide sequences were sequenced per donor among some 430 genotyped donors of the cohort, with roughly a sixth of those sequences being non-productive.

Compared with germline, V lacks 3 bases and J lacks 6 bases; bases without a gene match: 1. Including cysteine and phenylalanine, the CDR3 has 13 amino acids. Only CDR3 DNA remains: 39 bases, in frame from the first base. The CDR1 and CDR2 encoded by the germline V gene are SGHDT and YYEEEE. Remarks on this clone: The antigen it recognizes is unknown. No qualities accompany the bases; no much larger clone lies one base away.

The research as a whole found: Sequencing depth was assumed to be roughly uniform across donors in the presence/absence analyses, though that assumption may not hold. Most TCR sequences were observed very rarely across donors, whereas some public TCRs were present in many individuals. In a later analysis, TCR association rates were found to vary across HLA loci, with the most associated TCRs seen for DRB1 alleles and the fewest for HLA-C alleles. Because some donors lacked HLA typing at each locus, the association tests relied only on the typed subset. The cohort was sequenced for TCR beta chains only, and without alpha or paired-chain data the features that could be detected were limited. Cytomegalovirus status was reported to be diagnosed by the classifier with high specificity and sensitivity in both the original and validation cohorts. A cluster of highly shared sequence variants was judged likely to be a technical artifact of the sequencing pipeline. In a later analysis, HLA-associated TCR beta chains showed more clonal expansion and lower generation probabilities than non-associated chains that were equally common. It was suggested by the authors that the approach could potentially be generalized to other disease states and immunological phenotypes. Correlated functional status among segregating V segments might be attributable to linkage disequilibrium, but an unknown experimental factor could not be ruled out. Compared with the roughly 700-donor mean, donors in an Asian-associated ancestry cluster had fewer N-insertions in productive TCRs, according to a later genetic analysis. In an earlier analysis of about 600 of the donors, most TCR beta V segments appeared in productive rearrangements about 87% or about 30% of the time, broadly matching IMGT annotations. A few of the identified cytomegalovirus-associated TCR beta chains were confirmed in vitro to be specific for cytomegalovirus antigens. In the study, around 150 TCR beta chains were listed as associated with cytomegalovirus. Because counts were too low, more than 15 rarely observed V segments, including chromosome 9 orphons, were excluded from the earlier analysis of some 540 of the donors. A further reported finding was that TCR beta sequences accurately predicted the HLA-A and HLA-B alleles for most subjects in the first cohort. CMV serostatus was the only immune exposure information available for the cohort. A later analysis found that most CMV-associated TCR beta chains appeared HLA-restricted, with HLA associations seemingly driven largely by CMV exposure. In a later analysis, 16,951 TCR beta sequences were associated with specific HLA alleles at a false discovery rate of 0.05. According to a later analysis, parvovirus B19, influenza, CMV and Epstein-Barr virus appeared linked to several top co-occurrence clusters. Because the 87-base-pair reads could not distinguish some IMGT-functional V segments, including TRBV6-2 and TRBV6-3, those segments were excluded. Assigning TCR associations to individual alleles was difficult when HLA alleles, especially DR and DQ, strongly co-occurred. A later genetic analysis associated a missense DCLRE1C variant with V-gene and J-gene trimming of TCR beta chains, and an independent cohort replicated the association.

The cohort was made up of 666 healthy bone marrow donors. All cohort members were sampled while nominally healthy, although unrecorded immune exposures were likely present. The donor was CMV seropositive and belonged to the group of 250 to 350 seropositive cohort members. A peripheral blood sample was provided by each donor, and peripheral blood mononuclear cells were used for TCR beta sequencing. Genomic DNA was extracted from the blood cell samples with the Qiagen DNeasy Blood Extraction Kit. Library prep was done by the immunoSEQ multiplex PCR assay. The multiplex PCR relied on a mix of 60 forward primers for TCR Vbeta segments and 13 reverse primers for TCR Jbeta segments. Amplification of the CDR3 region of rearranged TCR beta genes was performed with a multiplex PCR assay on genomic DNA. On the Illumina HiSeq System, the amplified TCR beta libraries were sequenced as 87-base-pair reads. In the source study's methods: Across the 670 or so repertoires, a later analysis counted 80 million or so unique TCR beta chains, 9 million to 14 million of which were shared by at least two donors. To remove PCR and sequencing errors, raw reads were error-corrected and collapsed into unique sequences using a nearest-neighbor algorithm that merged closely related sequences. CDR3 sequences were aligned to IMGT reference sequences to assign V, D and J gene segments. For a sequence to be retained, at least a six-nucleotide match to both a V gene segment and a J gene segment was required. Rearrangements were called productive when the CDR3 lacked stop codons and stayed in frame with V and J; all others were non-productive. Following IMGT convention, CDR3 was defined as the stretch from the second conserved V-encoded cysteine to the conserved J-encoded phenylalanine. The earlier analysis of 587 of the donors excluded sequences that lacked an unambiguous match to a single V gene segment. In an earlier analysis of a few hundred of the donors, V segments were called functional above 56.7% productive rearrangements and were called segregating when the between-donor standard deviation exceeded 5%. To diagnose cytomegalovirus status from the catalog of TCR beta chain sequences, a statistical classification framework was built. In a later analysis, TCR nucleotide sequences were compared against IMGT/GENE-DB human TR gene sequences so that V and J genes could be assigned. A later analysis assigned CDR3 sequences and most-parsimonious VDJ recombination scenarios with the TCRdist pipeline. A later analysis defined each TCR beta chain by its CDR3 amino acid sequence plus V-gene family, and excluded reads lacking a unique V-gene family. As a way to deal with suspected cross-contamination and a sequencing artifact, a later analysis dropped roughly 620 nucleotide sequences that were highly shared and had low generation probability. In a later analysis, a clonal expansion index was calculated for each public chain from normalized within-repertoire ranks of inferred template counts. A later analysis computed generation probabilities with a VDJ recombination model fitted to out-of-frame rearrangements, and checked the results against IGoR. A later analysis scored TCR-TCR, TCR-HLA and TCR-CMV co-occurrence with hypergeometric tests, applying a repertoire-size bias correction to TCR pairs. To estimate false discovery rates, a later analysis permuted the HLA or CMV assignments 20 times. In a later analysis, co-occurring TCRs were grouped using DBSCAN, with TCRdist sequence similarity added in when clustering inside HLA-allele-positive subsets. Repertoires with fewer than 30,000 or more than 120,000 public chains, plus five repertoires with anomalous nucleotide sharing, were excluded from co-occurrence clustering. TCRdb retrieved this table from immuneACCESS and kept in-frame rearrangements only. Not all clones are present; in checked studies, unresolved V genes account for under half, and no reason is known for the remainder. V and J calls and clone size come straight from that table; D and trimming were deduced from the DNA. The sample data list around 160,000 clones, and about four fifths of these were observed just once. The leading ten clones occupy 7% to 9% of the sample.

The specimen sequenced was PBMCs. This sequence uses TRBV5-6 and TRBJ2-1; TRBD1 fits 9 bases in the junction. This TCR was recovered from a male donor in good health and CMV-seropositive. The DNA sequence is TGTGCCAGCAGCTGGGGACAGGGCAATGAGCAGTTCTTC. Its translation is CASSWGQGNEQFF.